This TCR beta chain was sequenced in a study of T cell changes during pregnancy in multiple sclerosis. This CDR3 is 14 amino acids long. CDR1 and CDR2 from the germline V gene are GTSNPN and SVGIG (reference sequence). V dropped 4 bases and J dropped 3 bases, with 15 bases sitting between them. The assay was immunoSEQ multiplex PCR, and TCRdb's table has in-frame clones only and misses some. The table has 40,000 to 55,000 clones, around 92% seen once; the top ten hold around 10%. The input for sequencing was CD8+ T cells from peripheral blood mononuclear cells, taken after pregnancy. This clonotype originated in a female donor with multiple sclerosis, enrolled in a pregnancy study. The chain links TRBV30 to TRBJ1-2; D unresolved. The CDR3 sequence is CAWTPGGSYYGYTF. CDR3 DNA: TGTGCCTGGACCCCAGGAGGCAGCTACTATGGCTACACCTTC.